Reported below is one T cell receptor (beta chain). It has no known antigen specificity. Within one base of it there is no much larger clone, and no base qualities were kept. The immunoSEQ Assay, a bias-controlled multiplex PCR, was used to amplify TCRbeta CDR3 regions from genomic DNA. In the source study's methods: The number of nucleated cells in each sample was estimated from the amplification of reference gene primers within the assay. To quantify the absolute abundance of each unique TCRbeta CDR3 rearrangement, sequence reads were collapsed and filtered. For each sample, productive Simpson clonality was calculated as the square root of Simpson's diversity index across productive rearrangements. TCRdb obtained this table from immuneACCESS and retained in-frame rearrangements with V and J assigned. These tables miss some clones; where compared with another copy, unresolved V genes account for less than half of the shortfall, and the remainder is unexplained. V, J and clone size are taken as reported in that table, and D and trimming were inferred from the DNA itself. The sample data list about 220,000 clones, and around 82% of these were observed just once. The top ten clonotypes cover roughly 4.8% of the sample.

The data stem from a study of blood T cell repertoires in COVID-19 (dated by TCRdb to between 2020 and 2021). Study-level background: The collaborator samples originated in the United States, Italy and Spain and spanned the acute and convalescent phases of COVID-19. The prospective study material was composed of cDNA or gDNA derived from T cells, B-cell-depleted T cells, or PBMCs. Deeply sampled blood TCRbeta repertoires from subjects exposed to, actively infected with, or recovered from COVID-19 were included in the dataset. The repertoires were released in a freely available public database intended as a resource for research on the immune response to SARS-CoV-2. The samples were drawn from the first 160 participants of the ongoing ImmuneRACE study and from 950 to 1,500 subjects provided by 6 global collaborators. Nearly every sample came with metadata listing a de-identified subject ID, COVID-19 status, age in years and sex. Where available, HLA class I and class II types were taken from metadata supplied by the sample provider and were not determined by assay-based typing.

Beyond this particular receptor, the publication reports: How much clinical and demographic metadata was included differed by source and by participant, and the metadata was provided uncurated.

The V end gives up 6 bases and the J end 1 base, leaving 5 bases in the junction not matched to a gene. The CDR3 has 14 amino acids, counting the end cysteine and phenylalanine. Only the CDR3 part of the read is kept: 42 bases, read in frame from the first base. The germline V gene specifies SNHLY as CDR1 and FYNNEI as CDR2. In the prospective study, participants were about 18 to 95 years old, resided in about two dozen geographic areas of the United States, and were enrolled through a virtual design. In the prospective study, participants were assigned to cohorts based on the clinical history participants reported in a screening survey and a study questionnaire. A participant counted as exposed if, within 2 weeks of entering the study, that participant had been in contact with someone who had a PCR-confirmed or clinician-diagnosed COVID-19 case. In the prospective study, mobile phlebotomists collected whole blood, serum and a nasopharyngeal or oropharyngeal swab from each participant. Prospective study participants could optionally give additional blood draws and questionnaires over a roughly 2-month period. Before DNA extraction, prospective study blood samples were shipped either frozen or at room temperature.

The receptor's source is a woman between 45 and 65 years old who had been exposed to COVID-19. The chain is made from TRBV2 and TRBJ1-1; TRBD1 fits 7 bases in the junction. Source material: PBMCs or T cells enriched from blood (not recorded which). The nucleotide sequence reads TGTGCCAGCAGGTGGACAGGAGGGAACACTGAAGCTTTCTTT. Its coded protein is CASRWTGGNTEAFF. With the rest looked up from the reference TRBV2 and TRBJ1-1 genes rather than sequenced, the full variable domain is EPEVTQTPSHQVTQMGQEVILRCVPISNHLYFYWYRQILGQKVEFLVSFYNNEISEKSEIFDDQFSVERPDGSNFTLKIRSTKLEDSAMYFCASRWTGGNTEAFFGQGTRLTVV.